Each of the 12 T cell receptor beta chains below was sequenced from the same sample in a study of blood T cell repertoires in COVID-19. Clones were read by immunoSEQ multiplex PCR, and TCRdb kept only the in-frame ones, dropping some. This sample has hundreds of thousands of clones, with approximately 88% found just once. Sequences were obtained from peripheral blood. These receptors were obtained from a man aged 35 to 55 with acute or convalescent COVID-19.

The V call is TRBV4-1, the J call TRBJ2-7, with 11 bases lining up with TRBD1. V lost 0 bases to trimming and J lost 3 bases; unmatched junction nucleotides: 10. The CDR3 runs to 18 residues. The germline gives CDR1 MGHRA, CDR2 YSYEKL. Written as DNA, the CDR3 is TGCGCCAGCAGCCAAGACCCAACCGGGACAGGGGGAAACTACGAGCAGTACTTC. Its translation is CASSQDPTGTGGNYEQYF.

The rearrangement joins TRBV30 to TRBJ1-6, with a tentative D call TRBD1 (5 bases). The germline V and J ends were trimmed by 5 bases and 4 bases, with 15 bases remaining between them. The length of the CDR3 is 15 residues. From germline, CDR1 is GTSNPN and CDR2 SVGIG (reference sequence). Written as DNA, the CDR3 is TGTGCCTGGCGCGTACCAGACAGTTATAATTCACCCCTCCACTTT. Translating it yields CAWRVPDSYNSPLHF. The full variable domain, in which reference TRBV30 and TRBJ1-6 provide the parts outside the CDR3, is SQTIHQWPATLVQPVGSPLSLECTVEGTSNPNLYWYRQAAGRGLQLLFYSVGIGQISSEVPQNLSASRPQDRQFILSSKKLLLSDSGFYLCAWRVPDSYNSPLHFGNGTRLTVT.

The rearrangement links TRBV29-1 to TRBJ2-7, with D perhaps TRBD2 (6 bases). CDR1 and CDR2 (germline): SQVTM, ANQGSEA. The CDR3 length is 12 residues. Trimming took off 5 bases at V and 1 base at J, with 9 bases between the two ends. In DNA, the CDR3 is TGCAGCGTTTTAGCGGAATCCTACGAGCAGTACTTC. Protein sequence: CSVLAESYEQYF.

This clone was seen only once. This chain connects TRBV5-1 to TRBJ1-1, with 7 bases that match TRBD1. There are 14 residues in the CDR3. The germline CDR1 and CDR2 sequences are SGHRS and YFSETQ. The V segment lost 4 bases and the J segment 1 base; nucleotides outside the gene matches: 4. CDR3 region: CASSTGQENTEAFF. The CDR3 coding sequence is TGCGCCAGCAGCACCGGACAGGAGAACACTGAAGCTTTCTTT. Together with reference TRBV5-1 and TRBJ1-1, the CDR3 gives the full variable domain: KAGVTQTPRYLIKTRGQQVTLSCSPISGHRSVSWYQQTPGQGLQFLFEYFSETQRNKGNFPGRFSGRQFSNSRSEMNVSTLELGDSALYLCASSTGQENTEAFFGQGTRLTVV.

This clone was found once. The rearrangement joins TRBV19 to TRBJ2-5, with 11 nucleotides matching TRBD1. With V trimmed by 8 bases and J by 5 bases, 13 bases remained unmatched. The germline gives CDR1 LNHDA, CDR2 SQIVND (reference sequence). The CDR3 loop spans 16 amino acids. The CDR3 here is CASRLSWTGGGETQYF. CDR3 coding DNA: TGTGCCAGTCGATTGTCTTGGACAGGGGGCGGCGAGACCCAGTACTTC.

The V gene is TRBV15, the J gene TRBJ1-5, with D possibly TRBD1 on 5 matching bases. Germline V gives CDR1 LNHNV, CDR2 YYDKDF (reference sequence). The CDR3 is 14 amino acids. Trimming shortened V by 0 bases and J by 7 bases, and 10 bases separated the two germline ends. The DNA for the CDR3 is TGTGCCACCAGCAGAGATCTTTCAGGGCAGCCCCAGCATTTT. It yields the protein CATSRDLSGQPQHF.

The V and J genes are TRBV25-1 and TRBJ2-3; D perhaps matches TRBD1 (6 bases). Trimming took off 2 bases at V and 1 base at J, with 10 bases between the two ends. Germline CDR1 MGHDK, CDR2 SYGVNS. This CDR3 contains 15 residues. The CDR3 nucleotides read TGTGCCAGCAGTGAACCGGGACATCGCACAGATACGCAGTATTTT. As protein: CASSEPGHRTDTQYF.

V is TRBV11-2 and J is TRBJ2-3, with 7 bases matching TRBD2. V shed 3 bases and J 0 bases; nucleotides not matched to a gene: 9. This CDR3 comprises 17 residues. The germline V gene encodes CDR1 SGHAT and CDR2 FQNNGV. CDR3 in amino acids: CASSLDMRELSTDTQYF. CDR3 sequence (DNA): TGTGCCAGCAGCTTGGATATGCGGGAGTTGAGCACAGATACGCAGTATTTT.

V and J are TRBV5-1 and TRBJ2-5; tentatively, D is TRBD2 (6 bases). Trimming left V 4 bases short and J 4 bases short, with 14 bases between. Germline-derived CDR1 and CDR2 are SGHRS and YFSETQ. The CDR3 is made up of 14 amino acids. CDR3 bases: TGCGCCAGCAGCGCAACGCAGGGAGGAGAGACCCAGTACTTC. It specifies CASSATQGGETQYF.

V is TRBV2 and J is TRBJ2-7; D remains ambiguous. CDR1 and CDR2 from the germline V gene are SNHLY and FYNNEI. With 2 bases removed from V and 2 bases from J, the gap between germline ends came to 7 bases. The CDR3 is 13 amino acids. DNA for the CDR3: TGTGCCAGCAGTGAAACAGTTCCCTACGAGCAGTACTTC. Protein sequence: CASSETVPYEQYF.

The gene calls are TRBV27 and TRBJ1-2; 9 nucleotides align to TRBD1. CDR1 is MNHEY and CDR2 is SMNVEV in the germline V gene (reference sequence). Trimming removed 6 bases from V and 4 bases from J; junction bases left unmatched: 6. The CDR3 is 14 residues long. The CDR3 nucleotides read TGTGCCAGCAGCAGGACAGGGGATCGCTATGGCTACACCTTC. Residues: CASSRTGDRYGYTF.

The J gene is TRBJ2-7, the V gene TRBV6-6; no clear D. The CDR3 extends over 13 amino acids. Trimming stripped 5 bases from V and 4 bases from J, with 12 bases between. Per germline, CDR1 MNHNY and CDR2 SVGAGI (reference sequence). The CDR3 region is CASSPQNRYEQYF. CDR3 sequence (DNA): TGTGCCAGCAGTCCCCAGAATCGTTACGAGCAGTACTTC.